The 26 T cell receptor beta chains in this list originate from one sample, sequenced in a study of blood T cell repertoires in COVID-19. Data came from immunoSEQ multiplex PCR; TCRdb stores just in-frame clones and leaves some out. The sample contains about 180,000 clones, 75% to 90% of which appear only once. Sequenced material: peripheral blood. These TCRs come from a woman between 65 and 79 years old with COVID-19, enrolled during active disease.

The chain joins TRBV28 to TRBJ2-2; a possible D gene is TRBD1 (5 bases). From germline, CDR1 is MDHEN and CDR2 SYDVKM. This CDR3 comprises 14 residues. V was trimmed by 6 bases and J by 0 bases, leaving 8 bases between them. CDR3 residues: CASRRQSNTGELFF. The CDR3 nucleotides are TGTGCCAGCAGAAGACAGTCGAACACCGGGGAGCTGTTTTTT.

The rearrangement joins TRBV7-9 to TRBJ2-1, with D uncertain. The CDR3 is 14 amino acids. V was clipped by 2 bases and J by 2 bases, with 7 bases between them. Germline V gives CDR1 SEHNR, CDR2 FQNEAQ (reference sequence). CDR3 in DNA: TGTGCCAGCAGCTTACCGGGTCCCTACAATGAGCAGTTCTTC. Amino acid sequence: CASSLPGPYNEQFF.

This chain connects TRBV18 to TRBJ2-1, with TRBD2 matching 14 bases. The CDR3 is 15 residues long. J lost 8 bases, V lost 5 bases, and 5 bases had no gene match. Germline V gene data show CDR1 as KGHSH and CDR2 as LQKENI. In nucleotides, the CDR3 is TGTGCCAGCTCATCAAGACTAGCGGGAGGGGATGAGCAGTTCTTC. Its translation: CASSSRLAGGDEQFF.

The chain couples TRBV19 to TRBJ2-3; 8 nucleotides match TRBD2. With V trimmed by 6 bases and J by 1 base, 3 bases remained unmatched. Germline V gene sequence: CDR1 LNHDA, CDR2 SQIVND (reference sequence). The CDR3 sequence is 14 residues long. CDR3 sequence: CASRERERTDTQYF. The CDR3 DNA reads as TGTGCCAGTAGGGAGCGGGAGCGCACAGATACGCAGTATTTT. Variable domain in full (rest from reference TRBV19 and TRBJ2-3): DGGITQSPKYLFRKEGQNVTLSCEQNLNHDAMYWYRQDPGQGLRLIYYSQIVNDFQKGDIAEGYSVSREKKESFPLTVTSAQKNPTAFYLCASRERERTDTQYFGPGTRLTVL.

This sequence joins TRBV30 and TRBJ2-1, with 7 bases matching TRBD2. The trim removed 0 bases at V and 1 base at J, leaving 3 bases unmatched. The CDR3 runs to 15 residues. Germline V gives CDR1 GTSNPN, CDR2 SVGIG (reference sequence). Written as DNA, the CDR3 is TGTGCCTGGAGTGTACCTAGCGGATCCTACAATGAGCAGTTCTTC. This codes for CAWSVPSGSYNEQFF.

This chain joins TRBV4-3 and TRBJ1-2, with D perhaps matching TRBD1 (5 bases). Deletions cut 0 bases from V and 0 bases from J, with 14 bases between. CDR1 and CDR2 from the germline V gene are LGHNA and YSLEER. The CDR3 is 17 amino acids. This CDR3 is CASSQEGATQTNYGYTF. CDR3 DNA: TGCGCCAGCAGCCAAGAAGGGGCAACCCAAACTAACTATGGCTACACCTTC.

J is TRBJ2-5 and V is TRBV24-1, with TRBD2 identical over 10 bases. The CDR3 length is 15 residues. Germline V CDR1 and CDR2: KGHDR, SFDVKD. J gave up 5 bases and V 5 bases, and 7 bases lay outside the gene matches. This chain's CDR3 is CATSGSPGLAETQYF. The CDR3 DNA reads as TGTGCCACCAGTGGTTCCCCGGGACTAGCGGAGACCCAGTACTTC.

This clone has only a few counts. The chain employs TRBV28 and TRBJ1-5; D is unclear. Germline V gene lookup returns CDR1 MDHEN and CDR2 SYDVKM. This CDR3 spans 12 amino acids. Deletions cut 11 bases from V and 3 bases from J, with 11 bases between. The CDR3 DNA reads TGTGCCGCCGTGGGCCCCAATCAGCCCCAGCATTTT. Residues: CAAVGPNQPQHF.

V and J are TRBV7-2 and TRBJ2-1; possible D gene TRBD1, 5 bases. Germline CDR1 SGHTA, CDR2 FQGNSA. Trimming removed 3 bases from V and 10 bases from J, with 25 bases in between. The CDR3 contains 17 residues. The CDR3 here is CASSFRATGQGRPEQFF. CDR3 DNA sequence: TGTGCCAGCAGCTTTAGGGCAACCGGGCAGGGAAGACCCGAGCAGTTCTTC.

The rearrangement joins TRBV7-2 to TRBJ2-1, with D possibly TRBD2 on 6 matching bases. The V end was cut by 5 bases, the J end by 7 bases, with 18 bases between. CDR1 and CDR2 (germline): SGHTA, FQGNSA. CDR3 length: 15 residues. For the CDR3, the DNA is TGTGCCAGCAGCAACGCATTTCCGGGAGCGAATGAGCAGTTCTTC. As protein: CASSNAFPGANEQFF.

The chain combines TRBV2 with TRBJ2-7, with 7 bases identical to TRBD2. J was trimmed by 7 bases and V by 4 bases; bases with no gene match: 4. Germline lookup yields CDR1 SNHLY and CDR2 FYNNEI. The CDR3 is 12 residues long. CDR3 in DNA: TGTGCCAGCAGTGGGGGGGGAGGTGAGCAGTACTTC. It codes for CASSGGGGEQYF.

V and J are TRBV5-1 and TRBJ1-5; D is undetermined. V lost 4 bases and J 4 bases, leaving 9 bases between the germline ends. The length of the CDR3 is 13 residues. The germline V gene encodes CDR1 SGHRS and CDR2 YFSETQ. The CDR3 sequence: CASSPGPNQPQHF. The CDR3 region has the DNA TGCGCCAGCAGCCCGGGTCCGAATCAGCCCCAGCATTTT.

CDR3 DNA: TGTGCCAGCAGAGCGAACACTGAAGCTTTCTTT. This translates into CASRANTEAFF. J is TRBJ1-1 and V is TRBV2; no clear D. The CDR3 is made up of 11 amino acids. Per germline, CDR1 SNHLY and CDR2 FYNNEI. Between the trimmed V and J ends, which lost 6 bases and 1 base, there was a span of 3 bases.

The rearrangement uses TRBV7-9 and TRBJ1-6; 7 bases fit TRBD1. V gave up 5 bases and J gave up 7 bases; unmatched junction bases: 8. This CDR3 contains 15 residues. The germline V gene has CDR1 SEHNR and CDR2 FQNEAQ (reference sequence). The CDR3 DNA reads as TGTGCCAGCAGCGGCTCTGGGACAGTCAATTCACCCCTCCACTTT. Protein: CASSGSGTVNSPLHF.

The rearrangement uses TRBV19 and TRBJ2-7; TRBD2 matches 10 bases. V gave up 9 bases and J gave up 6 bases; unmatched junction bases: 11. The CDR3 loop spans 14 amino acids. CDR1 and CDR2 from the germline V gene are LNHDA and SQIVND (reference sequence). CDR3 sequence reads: CASSESGRAPEQYF. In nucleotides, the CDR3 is TGTGCCAGCTCTGAAAGCGGGAGGGCCCCCGAGCAGTACTTC.

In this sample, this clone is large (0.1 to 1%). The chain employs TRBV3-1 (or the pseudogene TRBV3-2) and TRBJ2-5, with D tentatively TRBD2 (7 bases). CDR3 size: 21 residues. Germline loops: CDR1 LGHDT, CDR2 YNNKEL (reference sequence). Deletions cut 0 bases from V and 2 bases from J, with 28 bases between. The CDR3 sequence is CASSQDDLRPRGRGGQETQYF. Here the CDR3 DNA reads TGTGCCAGCAGCCAAGACGACTTAAGACCGCGCGGGAGAGGGGGTCAAGAGACCCAGTACTTC.

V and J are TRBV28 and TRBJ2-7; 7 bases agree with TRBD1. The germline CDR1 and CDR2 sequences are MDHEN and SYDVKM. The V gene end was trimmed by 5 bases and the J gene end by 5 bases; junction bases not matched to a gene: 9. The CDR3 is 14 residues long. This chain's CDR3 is CASSLDRDRHEQYF. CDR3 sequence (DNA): TGTGCCAGCAGTCTCGACAGGGATCGCCACGAGCAGTACTTC. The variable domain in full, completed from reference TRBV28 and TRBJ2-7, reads DVKVTQSSRYLVKRTGEKVFLECVQDMDHENMFWYRQDPGLGLRLIYFSYDVKMKEKGDIPEGYSVSREKKERFSLILESASTNQTSMYLCASSLDRDRHEQYFGPGTRLTVT.

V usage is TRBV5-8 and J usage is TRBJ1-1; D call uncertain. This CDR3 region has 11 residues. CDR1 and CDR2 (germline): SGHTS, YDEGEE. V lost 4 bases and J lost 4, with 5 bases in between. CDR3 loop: CASSPLTEAFF. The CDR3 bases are TGTGCCAGCAGCCCTCTCACTGAAGCTTTCTTT.

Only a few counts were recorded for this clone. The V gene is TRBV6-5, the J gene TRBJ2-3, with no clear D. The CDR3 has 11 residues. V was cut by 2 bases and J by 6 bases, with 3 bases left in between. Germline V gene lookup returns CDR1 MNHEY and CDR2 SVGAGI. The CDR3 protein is CASSYQDTQYF. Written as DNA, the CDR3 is TGTGCCAGCAGTTACCAGGATACGCAGTATTTT.

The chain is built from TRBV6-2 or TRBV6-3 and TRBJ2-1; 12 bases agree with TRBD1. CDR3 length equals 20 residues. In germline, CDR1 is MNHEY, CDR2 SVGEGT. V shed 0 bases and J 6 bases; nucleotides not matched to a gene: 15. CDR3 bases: TGTGCCAGCAGTTACTCGTCCGGGACAGGGGGCGTTTTGAGAATCAATGAGCAGTTCTTC. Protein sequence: CASSYSSGTGGVLRINEQFF.

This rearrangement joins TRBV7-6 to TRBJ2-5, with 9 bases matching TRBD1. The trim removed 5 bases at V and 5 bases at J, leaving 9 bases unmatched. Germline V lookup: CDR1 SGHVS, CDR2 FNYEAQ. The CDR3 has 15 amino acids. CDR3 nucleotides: TGTGCCAGCAGCCCCCCCACAGGGGGCATGGAGACCCAGTACTTC. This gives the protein CASSPPTGGMETQYF.

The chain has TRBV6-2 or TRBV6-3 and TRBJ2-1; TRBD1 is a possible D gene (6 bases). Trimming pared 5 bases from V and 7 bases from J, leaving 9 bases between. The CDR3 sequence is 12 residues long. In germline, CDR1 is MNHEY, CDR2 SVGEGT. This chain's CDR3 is CASSRGGNEQFF. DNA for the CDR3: TGTGCCAGCAGTCGAGGGGGTAATGAGCAGTTCTTC.

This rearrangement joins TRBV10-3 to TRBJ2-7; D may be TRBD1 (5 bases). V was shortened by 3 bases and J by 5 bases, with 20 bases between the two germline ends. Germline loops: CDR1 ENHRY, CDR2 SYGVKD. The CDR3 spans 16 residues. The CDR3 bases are TGTGCCATCAGTGAACCCCGGAGTGGGGCAGGGAACGAGCAGTACTTC. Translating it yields CAISEPRSGAGNEQYF.

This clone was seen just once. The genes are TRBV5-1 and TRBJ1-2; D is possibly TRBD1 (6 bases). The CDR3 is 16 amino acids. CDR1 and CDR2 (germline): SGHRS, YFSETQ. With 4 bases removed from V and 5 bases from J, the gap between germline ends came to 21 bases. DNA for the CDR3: TGCGCCAGCAGCCCCGAAGGGTTGACAGGCCCATATGGCTACACCTTC. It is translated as CASSPEGLTGPYGYTF.

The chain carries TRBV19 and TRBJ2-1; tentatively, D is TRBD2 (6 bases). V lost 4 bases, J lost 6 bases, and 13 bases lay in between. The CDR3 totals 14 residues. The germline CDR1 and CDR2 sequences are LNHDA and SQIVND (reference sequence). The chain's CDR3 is CASSSPGAVNEQFF. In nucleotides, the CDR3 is TGTGCCAGTAGTAGCCCGGGAGCGGTCAATGAGCAGTTCTTC. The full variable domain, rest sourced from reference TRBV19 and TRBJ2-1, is DGGITQSPKYLFRKEGQNVTLSCEQNLNHDAMYWYRQDPGQGLRLIYYSQIVNDFQKGDIAEGYSVSREKKESFPLTVTSAQKNPTAFYLCASSSPGAVNEQFFGPGTRLTVL.

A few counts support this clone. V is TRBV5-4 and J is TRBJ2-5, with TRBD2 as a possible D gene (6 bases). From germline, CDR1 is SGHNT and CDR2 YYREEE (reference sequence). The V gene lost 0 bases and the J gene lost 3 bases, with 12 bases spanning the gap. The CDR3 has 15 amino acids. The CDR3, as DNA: TGTGCCAGCAGCTTGGGCCAGCGGGCAAAAGAGACCCAGTACTTC. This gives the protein CASSLGQRAKETQYF.